This T cell receptor (beta chain) was identified in a study of blood T cell repertoires in COVID-19. Some clones are missing from TCRdb's copy, which holds only in-frame ones; the method was immunoSEQ multiplex PCR. The top ten clones hold roughly 5.5% of a sample with more than 95,000 clones, about 70% of them seen once. CDR3 size: 14 residues. Germline CDR1 and CDR2: MGHRA and YSYEKL. Deletions cut 1 base from V and 5 bases from J, with 6 bases between. In this sample, this clone turned up a few times. Sequencing was performed on peripheral blood. The clonotype comes from a man between 60 and 75 years old with acute or convalescent COVID-19. The chain carries TRBV4-1 and TRBJ1-6, with no clear D. CDR3 sequence (DNA): TGCGCCAGCAGCCAAGGACGGGATAATTCACCCCTCCACTTT. Protein product: CASSQGRDNSPLHF.